Presented here are 6 T cell receptor beta chains from one specimen sequenced in a study of T cells in women clearing cervical HPV infection. The assay was immunoSEQ multiplex PCR, and TCRdb's table has in-frame clones only and misses some. The repertoire table contains about 30,000 clones. The specimen sequenced was blood buffy coat. All receptors derive from a woman aged 18 to 75 with a cervical HPV16 infection that either progressed to CIN3+ or cleared (not recorded which).

Remarks on this clone: The CDR3 is cut off 3 residues early in the read; its end comes from the germline J gene. The same CDR3 can be traced to other DNA sequences in this sample. This rearrangement joins TRBV7-3 to TRBJ1-1; D remains unclear. The CDR3 sequence is 14 residues long. Germline V gives CDR1 SGHTA, CDR2 FQGTGA. V shed 0 bases and J shed 1 base, with 6 bases lying between them. The CDR3 loop reads CASSLTGRNTEAFF. The part of the CDR3 DNA that was read is TGTGCCAGCAGCTTAACGGGCCGGAACACTGAA.

A note on this clone: The observed sequence ends 3 residues before the CDR3 terminus, with the missing tail filled in from the germline J gene. The J gene is TRBJ2-7, the V gene TRBV6-2 or TRBV6-3, with D hard to call. The CDR3 length is 14 residues. Trimming left V 0 bases short and J 3 bases short, with 9 bases between. The V gene's germline CDR1 is MNHEY and CDR2 SVGEGT. The sequenced part of the CDR3 DNA is TGTGCCAGCAGTTACTCGAGCATGTACTACGAG. This translates into CASSYSSMYYE. The whole CDR3 is CASSYSSMYYEQYF.

Concerning this clone itself: The CDR3 end falls 3 residues outside the read, so it is completed with the germline J gene. The chain carries TRBV2 and TRBJ1-2; D possibly corresponds to TRBD1 (5 bases). The CDR3 consists of 13 residues. Looked up from germline, CDR1 is SNHLY and CDR2 is FYNNEI. CDR3 DNA (partial): TGTGCCAGCAGTCGGGACTACTCCTACGAC. Its translation: CASSRDYSYD. The CDR3 as a whole reads CASSRDYSYDYTF.

For this clone: The missing CDR3 end, 3 residues past where the read stops, is filled in from the germline J gene. The rearrangement uses TRBV7-9 and TRBJ1-1; tentatively, D is TRBD1 (5 bases). This CDR3 region has 13 residues. Germline V gene data show CDR1 as SEHNR and CDR2 as FQNEAQ (reference sequence). V was shortened by 1 base and J by 7 bases, with 10 bases between the two germline ends. Partial CDR3 DNA: TGTGCCAGCAGCTTAGTGGGGGGGGGTGAA. It encodes CASSLVGGGE. The CDR3 in its entirety is CASSLVGGGEAFF.

With respect to this clone: The CDR3 goes on 3 residues after the read ends, and that part is filled in from the germline J gene. The chain links TRBV6-4 to TRBJ2-3, with D possibly TRBD2 on 6 matching bases. V lost 4 bases and J 2 bases, leaving 7 bases between the germline ends. The CDR3 is 13 amino acids. Germline V gene sequence: CDR1 MRHNA, CDR2 SNTAGT. Here the CDR3 reads CASSVDYTDTQYF. The CDR3 bases that were read are TGTGCCAGCAGTGTGGACTACACAGATACG.

A remark on this clone: From the germline J gene comes the end of the CDR3, since the read stops 3 residues before it. The chain combines TRBV30 with TRBJ1-4; 8 bases are shared with TRBD1. The germline gives CDR1 GTSNPN, CDR2 SVGIG (reference sequence). This CDR3 has 13 amino acids. The V and J ends lost 7 bases and 3 bases, in that order; junction bases with no gene match: 4. This CDR3 is CAYSQGANEKLFF. The CDR3 bases that were read are TGTGCCTACTCACAGGGGGCTAATGAAAAA.